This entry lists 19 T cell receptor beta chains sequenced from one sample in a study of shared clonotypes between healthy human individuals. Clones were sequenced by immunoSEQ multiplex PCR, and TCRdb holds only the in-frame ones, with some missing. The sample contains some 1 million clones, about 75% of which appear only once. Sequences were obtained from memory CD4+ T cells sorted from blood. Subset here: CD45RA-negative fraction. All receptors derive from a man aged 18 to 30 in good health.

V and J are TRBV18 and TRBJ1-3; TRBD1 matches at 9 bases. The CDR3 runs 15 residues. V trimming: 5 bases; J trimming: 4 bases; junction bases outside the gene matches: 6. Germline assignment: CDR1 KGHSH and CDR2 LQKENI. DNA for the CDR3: TGTGCCAGCTCAAACCGGGACAGGGAAGGAAACACCATATATTTT. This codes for CASSNRDREGNTIYF. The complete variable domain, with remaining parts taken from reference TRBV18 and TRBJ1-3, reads NAGVMQNPRHLVRRRGQEARLRCSPMKGHSHVYWYRQLPEEGLKFMVYLQKENIIDESGMPKERFSAEFPKEGPSILRIQQVVRGDSAAYFCASSNRDREGNTIYFGEGSWLTVV.

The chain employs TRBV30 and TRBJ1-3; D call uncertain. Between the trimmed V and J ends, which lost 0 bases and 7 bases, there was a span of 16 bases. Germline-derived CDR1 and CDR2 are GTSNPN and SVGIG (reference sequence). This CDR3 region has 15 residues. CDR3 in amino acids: CAWSVSPRSRNTIYF. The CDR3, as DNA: TGTGCCTGGAGTGTATCCCCCAGGAGCCGGAACACCATATATTTT.

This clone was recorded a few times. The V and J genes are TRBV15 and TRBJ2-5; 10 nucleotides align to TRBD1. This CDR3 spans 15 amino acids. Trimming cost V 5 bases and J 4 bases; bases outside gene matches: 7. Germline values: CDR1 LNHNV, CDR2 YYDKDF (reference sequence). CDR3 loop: CATSPRDRGGETQYF. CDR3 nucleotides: TGTGCCACCAGCCCCCGGGACAGGGGAGGAGAGACCCAGTACTTC. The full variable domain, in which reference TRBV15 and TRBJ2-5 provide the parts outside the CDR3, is DAMVIQNPRYQVTQFGKPVTLSCSQTLNHNVMYWYQQKSSQAPKLLFHYYDKDFNNEADTPDNFQSRRPNTSFCFLDIRSPGLGDTAMYLCATSPRDRGGETQYFGPGTRLLVL.

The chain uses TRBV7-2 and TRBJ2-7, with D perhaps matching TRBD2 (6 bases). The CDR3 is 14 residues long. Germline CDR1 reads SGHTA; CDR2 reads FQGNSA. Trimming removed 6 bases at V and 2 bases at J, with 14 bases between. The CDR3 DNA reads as TGTGCCAGCAGTCTAGGGGAGGTTACCTACGAGCAGTACTTC. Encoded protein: CASSLGEVTYEQYF.

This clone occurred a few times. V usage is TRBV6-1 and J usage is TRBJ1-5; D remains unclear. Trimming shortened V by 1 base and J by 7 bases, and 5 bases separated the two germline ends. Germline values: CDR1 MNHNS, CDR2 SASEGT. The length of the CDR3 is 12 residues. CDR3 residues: CASSEVYQPQHF. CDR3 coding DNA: TGTGCCAGCAGTGAAGTTTACCAGCCCCAGCATTTT.

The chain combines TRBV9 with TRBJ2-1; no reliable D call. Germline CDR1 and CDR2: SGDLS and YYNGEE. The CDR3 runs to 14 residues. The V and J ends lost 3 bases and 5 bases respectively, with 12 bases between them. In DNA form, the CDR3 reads TGTGCCAGCAGCGGACCCCCCTACGACAATGAGCAGTTCTTC. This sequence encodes CASSGPPYDNEQFF.

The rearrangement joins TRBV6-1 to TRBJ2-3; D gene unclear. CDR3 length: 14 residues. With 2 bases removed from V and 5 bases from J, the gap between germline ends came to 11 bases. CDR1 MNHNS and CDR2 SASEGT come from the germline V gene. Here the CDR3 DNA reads TGTGCCAGCAGTGAATCCTCCTCGGGAGATACGCAGTATTTT. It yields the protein CASSESSSGDTQYF.

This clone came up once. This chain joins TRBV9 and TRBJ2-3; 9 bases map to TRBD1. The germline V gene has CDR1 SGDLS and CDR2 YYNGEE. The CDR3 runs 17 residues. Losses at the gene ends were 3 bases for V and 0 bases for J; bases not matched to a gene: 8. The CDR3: CASSARTGGVSTDTQYF. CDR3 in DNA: TGTGCCAGCAGCGCCCGAACAGGGGGCGTCAGCACAGATACGCAGTATTTT.

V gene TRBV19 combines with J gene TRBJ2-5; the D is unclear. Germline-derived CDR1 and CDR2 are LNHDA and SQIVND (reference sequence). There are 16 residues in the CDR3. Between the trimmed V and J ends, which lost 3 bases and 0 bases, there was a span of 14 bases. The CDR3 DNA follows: TGTGCCAGTAGTATCGTGCTGAACTCATACCAAGAGACCCAGTACTTC. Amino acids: CASSIVLNSYQETQYF. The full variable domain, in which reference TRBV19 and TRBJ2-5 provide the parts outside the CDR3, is DGGITQSPKYLFRKEGQNVTLSCEQNLNHDAMYWYRQDPGQGLRLIYYSQIVNDFQKGDIAEGYSVSREKKESFPLTVTSAQKNPTAFYLCASSIVLNSYQETQYFGPGTRLLVL.

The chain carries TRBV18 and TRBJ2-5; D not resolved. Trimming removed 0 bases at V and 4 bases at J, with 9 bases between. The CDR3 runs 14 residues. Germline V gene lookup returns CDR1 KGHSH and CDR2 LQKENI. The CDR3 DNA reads TGTGCCAGCTCACCACCCTCGATAGGAGAGACCCAGTACTTC. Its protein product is CASSPPSIGETQYF.

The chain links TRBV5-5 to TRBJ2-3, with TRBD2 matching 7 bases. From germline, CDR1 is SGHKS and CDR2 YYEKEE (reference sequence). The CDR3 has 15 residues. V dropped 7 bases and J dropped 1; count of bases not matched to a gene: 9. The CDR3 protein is CASSWGGVGTDTQYF. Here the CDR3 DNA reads TGTGCCAGCTCCTGGGGGGGTGTGGGCACAGATACGCAGTATTTT.

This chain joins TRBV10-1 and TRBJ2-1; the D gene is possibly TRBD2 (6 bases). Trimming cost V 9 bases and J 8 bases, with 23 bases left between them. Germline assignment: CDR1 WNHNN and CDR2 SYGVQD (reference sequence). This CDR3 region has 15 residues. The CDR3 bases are TGCGCCAGTCCCGAGCGGGCAGGTTTCAGGTATGAGCAGTTCTTC. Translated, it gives CASPERAGFRYEQFF.

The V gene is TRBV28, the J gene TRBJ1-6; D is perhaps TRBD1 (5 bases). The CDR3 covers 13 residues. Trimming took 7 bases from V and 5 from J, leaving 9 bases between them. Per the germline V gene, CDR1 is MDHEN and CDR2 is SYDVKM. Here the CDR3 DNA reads TGTGCCAGCAATCGGGGCAATAATTCACCCCTCCACTTT. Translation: CASNRGNNSPLHF.

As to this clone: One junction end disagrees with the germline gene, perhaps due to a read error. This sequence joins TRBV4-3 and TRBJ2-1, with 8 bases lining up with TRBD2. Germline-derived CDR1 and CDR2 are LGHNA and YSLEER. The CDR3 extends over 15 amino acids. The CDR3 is CASSQVGTSYSEQFF. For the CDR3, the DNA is TGCGCCAGCAGCCAGGTGGGGACTAGTTACAGTGAGCAGTTCTTC.

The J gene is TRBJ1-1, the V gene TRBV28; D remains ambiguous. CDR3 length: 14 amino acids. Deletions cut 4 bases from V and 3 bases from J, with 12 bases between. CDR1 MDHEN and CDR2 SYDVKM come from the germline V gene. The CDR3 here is CASSSPRLDTEAFF. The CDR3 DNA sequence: TGTGCCAGCAGTTCCCCTAGGCTGGACACTGAAGCTTTCTTT.

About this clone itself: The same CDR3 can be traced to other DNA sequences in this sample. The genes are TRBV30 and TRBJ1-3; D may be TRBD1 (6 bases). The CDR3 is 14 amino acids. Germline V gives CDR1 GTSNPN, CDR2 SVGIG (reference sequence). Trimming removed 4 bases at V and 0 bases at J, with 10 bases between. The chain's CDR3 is CAWTPGDSGNTIYF. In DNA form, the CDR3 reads TGTGCCTGGACTCCAGGGGACTCTGGAAACACCATATATTTT.

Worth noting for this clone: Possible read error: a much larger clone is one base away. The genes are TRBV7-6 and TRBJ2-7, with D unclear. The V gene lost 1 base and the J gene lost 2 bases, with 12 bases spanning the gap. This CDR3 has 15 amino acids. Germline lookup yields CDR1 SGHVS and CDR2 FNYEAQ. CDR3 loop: CASSLGVAVPYEQYF. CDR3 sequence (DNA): TGTGCCAGCAGCTTAGGCGTGGCGGTTCCCTACGAGCAGTACTTC.

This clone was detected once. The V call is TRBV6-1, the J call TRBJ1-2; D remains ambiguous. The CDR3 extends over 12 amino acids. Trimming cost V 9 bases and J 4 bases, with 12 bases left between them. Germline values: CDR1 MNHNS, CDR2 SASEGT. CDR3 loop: CASTKLLYGYTF. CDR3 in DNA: TGTGCCAGTACCAAACTTCTCTATGGCTACACCTTC.

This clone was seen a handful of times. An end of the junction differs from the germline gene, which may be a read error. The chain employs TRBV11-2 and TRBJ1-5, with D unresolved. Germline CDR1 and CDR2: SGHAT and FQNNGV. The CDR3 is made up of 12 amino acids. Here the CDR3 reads CASRLDNQPQHF. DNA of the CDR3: TGTGCCAGCAGGTTAGACAATCAGCCCCAGCATTTT.